A single sample is the source of the 25 T cell receptor beta chains below, sequenced in a study of Ad26.COV2.S vaccination and SARS-CoV-2 variants. TCRdb keeps only in-frame clones here, not all; method: immunoSEQ multiplex PCR. The data show 350,000 to 450,000 clones, roughly 84% seen once. Indicated treatment: around 19 received Ad26.COV2.S at low or high dose, single or two shots; 5 received placebo; per-sample allocation not given. Sampling happened 63 days after the first vaccine or placebo injection. The material sequenced was peripheral blood, taken in a trial of Ad26.COV2.S vaccine versus placebo. These receptors were collected from a person between 18 and 60 years old who received the Ad26.COV2.S COVID-19 vaccine or a placebo.

This clone was picked up a small number of times. The gene calls are TRBV6-2 or TRBV6-3 and TRBJ2-7; 7 bases agree with TRBD1. This CDR3 is 14 amino acids long. The junction had 9 bases not matched to a gene; V was cut back by 4 bases and J by 6 bases. Germline V lookup: CDR1 MNHEY, CDR2 SVGEGT. CDR3 DNA sequence: TGTGCCAGCAGTTGGGTACAGGGGACGGGCGAGCAGTACTTC. This sequence encodes CASSWVQGTGEQYF.

The chain carries TRBV6-5 and TRBJ2-7; 9 bases are shared with TRBD2. The CDR3 spans 16 residues. Germline CDR1 MNHEY, CDR2 SVGAGI. The V and J ends lost 1 base and 2 bases, in that order; junction bases with no gene match: 6. The CDR3 bases are TGTGCCAGCAGTTACTTCGCGGGAGGGCTACCCTACGAGCAGTACTTC. Its translation is CASSYFAGGLPYEQYF.

The chain links TRBV24-1 to TRBJ2-4, with unresolved D. Germline CDR1 reads KGHDR; CDR2 reads SFDVKD. V shed 1 base and J shed 0 bases, with 9 bases lying between them. This CDR3 contains 16 residues. The CDR3 here is CATSDFDALAKNIQYF. Written as DNA, the CDR3 is TGTGCCACCAGTGATTTCGATGCCTTAGCCAAAAACATTCAGTACTTC.

This clone has a single count. The chain has TRBV24-1 and TRBJ2-5; D is undetermined. The CDR3 contains 13 residues. V lost 4 bases and J 0 bases, leaving 5 bases between the germline ends. The germline V gene encodes CDR1 KGHDR and CDR2 SFDVKD. For the CDR3, the DNA is TGTGCCACCAGTGAGTCGGACCAAGAGACCCAGTACTTC. Residues: CATSESDQETQYF.

The chain joins TRBV5-4 to TRBJ2-7; TRBD1 aligns across 8 bases. The germline gives CDR1 SGHNT, CDR2 YYREEE (reference sequence). The CDR3 has 15 amino acids. The J segment lost 5 bases and the V segment lost 5 bases, leaving 12 bases of the junction unmatched. The CDR3 region has the DNA TGTGCCAGCAGTTCAGGTGACAGGGGAGGAAACGAGCAGTACTTC. This codes for CASSSGDRGGNEQYF.

The rearrangement uses TRBV9 and TRBJ1-1, with 7 bases identical to TRBD1. The germline V gene has CDR1 SGDLS and CDR2 YYNGEE. With V trimmed by 2 bases and J by 4 bases, 5 bases remained unmatched. This CDR3 has 14 amino acids. CDR3 protein: CASSVDRAATEAFF. The CDR3 region has the DNA TGTGCCAGCAGCGTTGACAGGGCAGCCACTGAAGCTTTCTTT.

The CDR3 DNA is TGTGCTAGTGGTTTCAATCAGGGAAAGTCGACTGAAGCTTTCTTT. As protein: CASGFNQGKSTEAFF. The V and J genes are TRBV12-5 and TRBJ1-1, with a possible D match to TRBD1 (5 bases). The CDR3 covers 15 residues. Germline V CDR1 and CDR2: LGHNT, FRNRAP. V shed 3 bases and J shed 5 bases, with 16 bases lying between them.

Points on this clone: Its ends do not fully match the called genes, so a read error is possible. The rearrangement joins TRBV5-1 to TRBJ1-2; perhaps TRBD1 as D (6 bases). Germline V lookup: CDR1 SGHRS, CDR2 YFSETQ. There are 14 residues in the CDR3. The CDR3 coding sequence is TGCGCCAGCAGTTTGGACAGCGGCAACTATGGCTACACCTTC. Translation gives CASSLDSGNYGYTF. Complete variable domain (other parts from reference TRBV5-1 and TRBJ1-2): KAGVTQTPRYLIKTRGQQVTLSCSPISGHRSVSWYQQTPGQGLQFLFEYFSETQRNKGNFPGRFSGRQFSNSRSEMNVSTLELGDSALYLCASSLDSGNYGYTFGSGTRLTVV.

This clone was picked up one time. The chain recombines TRBV6-5 with TRBJ2-1, with TRBD2 identical over 12 bases. This CDR3 region has 14 residues. Looked up from germline, CDR1 is MNHEY and CDR2 is SVGAGI. Unmatched junction bases numbered 6, after V lost 7 bases and J lost 8 bases. The CDR3 nucleotides read TGTGCCAGCATGCCTAGCGGGGGGGCTCATGAGCAGTTCTTC. It codes for CASMPSGGAHEQFF.

The gene calls are TRBV9 and TRBJ1-2, with D maybe TRBD1 (5 bases). Germline V lookup: CDR1 SGDLS, CDR2 YYNGEE. The CDR3 totals 14 residues. Trimming removed 0 bases at V and 8 bases at J, with 14 bases between. In DNA, the CDR3 is TGTGCCAGCAGCGTAGACAGCCAGGGATTAGGCTACACCTTC. This encodes CASSVDSQGLGYTF.

The V call is TRBV6-5, the J call TRBJ2-7; no definite D call. Trimming took 2 bases from V and 5 from J, leaving 16 bases between them. CDR1 is MNHEY and CDR2 is SVGAGI in the germline V gene. The CDR3 runs 15 residues. CDR3 nucleotides: TGTGCCAGCAGTTACCCCAGTCCCCCTCTACACGAGCAGTACTTC. Its translation: CASSYPSPPLHEQYF.

V usage is TRBV14 and J usage is TRBJ2-7, with 7 bases lining up with TRBD1. There are 12 residues in the CDR3. The germline V gene has CDR1 SGHDN and CDR2 FVKESK. The J segment lost 6 bases and the V segment lost 4 bases, leaving 3 bases of the junction unmatched. CDR3 sequence reads: CASSLGTVEQYF. The CDR3 nucleotides are TGTGCCAGCAGCCTCGGGACAGTCGAGCAGTACTTC.

This rearrangement joins TRBV5-6 to TRBJ2-7; 11 bases line up with TRBD2. This CDR3 region has 15 residues. From germline, CDR1 is SGHDT and CDR2 YYEEEE. The junction had 10 bases not matched to a gene; V was cut back by 4 bases and J by 7 bases. CDR3 nucleotides: TGTGCCAGCAGCGGAGAGACTAGCGGGGAAGGAGAGCAGTACTTC. This codes for CASSGETSGEGEQYF.

This clone was counted once. The rearrangement joins TRBV7-6 to TRBJ1-1; TRBD1 is a possible D gene (5 bases). Deletions cut 6 bases from V and 0 bases from J, with 14 bases between. Germline assignment: CDR1 SGHVS and CDR2 FNYEAQ. This CDR3 contains 15 residues. CDR3 in DNA: TGTGCCAGCAGTCAACAGGTGACCTTGAACACTGAAGCTTTCTTT. Protein product: CASSQQVTLNTEAFF.

The count of this clone is one. The chain uses TRBV29-1 and TRBJ1-5; the D is unclear. Trimming stripped 4 bases from V and 2 bases from J, with 12 bases between. CDR3 length: 14 residues. Germline CDR1 reads SQVTM; CDR2 reads ANQGSEA. The CDR3, as DNA: TGCAGCGTTGGCATGGCCGAGGGCAATCAGCCCCAGCATTTT. This translates into CSVGMAEGNQPQHF.

The rearrangement joins TRBV6-5 to TRBJ1-2, with D unresolved. The CDR3 spans 14 residues. Germline V CDR1 and CDR2: MNHEY, SVGAGI. Trimming took off 2 bases at V and 1 base at J, with 8 bases between the two ends. Here the CDR3 DNA reads TGTGCCAGCAGTTACGCGGAGGGTAACTATGGCTACACCTTC. This encodes CASSYAEGNYGYTF.

The genes are TRBV5-6 and TRBJ2-2; 7 positions agree with TRBD2. The CDR3 covers 14 residues. Germline-derived CDR1 and CDR2 are SGHDT and YYEEEE. V was pared by 0 bases and J by 7 bases, with 3 bases of the junction left unmatched. The CDR3 reads CASSLVTSSGELFF. The DNA for the CDR3 is TGTGCCAGCAGCTTGGTGACTAGCAGCGGGGAGCTGTTTTTT.

This rearrangement joins TRBV19 to TRBJ1-2, with D hard to call. Germline V gene lookup returns CDR1 LNHDA and CDR2 SQIVND (reference sequence). The V gene lost 5 bases and the J gene lost 4 bases, with 11 bases spanning the gap. The CDR3 sequence is 13 residues long. In DNA form, the CDR3 reads TGTGCCAGTAGTGCCCGAGCTTCCTATGGCTACACCTTC. Residues: CASSARASYGYTF.

In its sample, this clone was seen a few times. The chain combines TRBV30 with TRBJ1-6, with D unclear. Germline V gives CDR1 GTSNPN, CDR2 SVGIG (reference sequence). The CDR3 sequence is 13 residues long. Deletions cut 0 bases from V and 9 bases from J, with 9 bases between. CDR3 sequence: CAWSVRGVSPLHF. The CDR3 bases are TGTGCCTGGAGTGTACGGGGAGTTTCACCCCTCCACTTT.

V gene TRBV2 combines with J gene TRBJ1-6; 7 nucleotides match TRBD1. CDR3 size: 14 residues. The V gene's germline CDR1 is SNHLY and CDR2 FYNNEI. Trimming cost V 8 bases and J 6 bases; bases outside gene matches: 7. The CDR3 is CASPHGTVNSPLHF. For the CDR3, the DNA is TGTGCCAGCCCACACGGGACAGTTAATTCACCCCTCCACTTT.

The V call is TRBV3-1 (or the pseudogene TRBV3-2), the J call TRBJ2-3, with 8 bases aligning to TRBD2. CDR1 is LGHDT and CDR2 is YNNKEL in the germline V gene (reference sequence). This CDR3 has 18 amino acids. V gave up 1 base and J gave up 0 bases; unmatched junction bases: 9. CDR3 amino acids: CASSQAVGGGGSTDTQYF. As DNA, the CDR3 is TGTGCCAGCAGCCAAGCTGTCGGGGGGGGCGGGAGCACAGATACGCAGTATTTT.

As regards this clone: Other nucleotide sequences from this sample produce the same CDR3. The chain joins TRBV20-1 to TRBJ2-7; D is unresolved. Trimming left V 1 base short and J 4 bases short, with 5 bases between. Germline CDR1 is DFQATT and CDR2 is SNEGSKA (reference sequence). This CDR3 is 11 amino acids long. The CDR3 protein is CSARGGYEQYF. For the CDR3, the DNA is TGCAGTGCTAGAGGTGGATACGAGCAGTACTTC.

J is TRBJ2-3 and V is TRBV6-5; no reliable D call. CDR3 length: 14 residues. V was shortened by 6 bases and J by 1 base, with 11 bases between the two germline ends. Looked up from germline, CDR1 is MNHEY and CDR2 is SVGAGI. The CDR3 here is CASRLGHGTDTQYF. CDR3 nucleotide sequence: TGTGCCAGCAGACTCGGGCACGGCACAGATACGCAGTATTTT.

The V call is TRBV20-1, the J call TRBJ1-2, with D tentatively TRBD1 (6 bases). The germline gives CDR1 DFQATT, CDR2 SNEGSKA (reference sequence). V was trimmed by 3 bases and J by 3 bases, leaving 17 bases between them. The CDR3 spans 15 residues. CDR3: CSASRRKGGDYGYTF. CDR3 DNA sequence: TGCAGTGCTAGTCGAAGGAAGGGGGGTGACTATGGCTACACCTTC.

In its sample, this clone was seen a few times. The chain joins TRBV4-3 to TRBJ1-2; D remains unclear. Trimming shortened V by 4 bases and J by 8 bases, and 17 bases separated the two germline ends. CDR1 is LGHNA and CDR2 is YSLEER in the germline V gene. The CDR3 covers 14 residues. Here the CDR3 DNA reads TGCGCCAGCAGCCTGGGCCACCGGGGATACGGCTACACCTTC. It yields the protein CASSLGHRGYGYTF.